This TCR beta chain was observed in a study of blood T cell repertoires in COVID-19. The wider study: The cDNA or gDNA used as material had been derived from T cells, B-cell-depleted T cells, or PBMCs.

Source study methods: Amplification with reference gene primers provided the estimates of nucleated cell counts. Profiled with immunoSEQ multiplex PCR; TCRdb holds only in-frame clones, not every one. V, J and clone size derive from that table, while D and trimming were established from the DNA sequence. Of hundreds of thousands of clones in the sample, 70% to 90% were seen once. Per germline, CDR1 LNHDA and CDR2 SQIVND (reference sequence). CDR3 size: 13 residues. The J segment lost 8 bases and the V segment lost 5 bases, leaving 7 bases of the junction unmatched. The rearrangement links TRBV19 to TRBJ1-2, with TRBD1 matching over 8 bases. Sequences were obtained from peripheral blood. This clonotype was sampled from a man aged 35 to 55 with acute or convalescent COVID-19. This CDR3 is CASSPRTGLGYTF. The DNA of the CDR3 is TGTGCCAGTAGTCCGCGGACAGGGTTGGGCTACACCTTC.